A selection of T cell receptor beta chains follows, all from one sample in a study of cytomegalovirus exposure and HLA in healthy donors. Libraries were prepared by immunoSEQ multiplex PCR; TCRdb keeps only in-frame clonotypes and omits some of them. This table has approximately 130,000 clones, 65% to 85% appearing once. The specimen sequenced was PBMCs. The receptors were gathered from a woman in her forties in good health and CMV-seronegative. CDR3s include the opening cysteine and the closing phenylalanine or tryptophan.

V	J	CDR3
TRBV6-5	TRBJ1-2	CASSSLTGPYGYTF
TRBV5-1	TRBJ2-1	CASSFSTGSSYNEQFF
TRBV11-2	TRBJ2-6	CASSTLAGGAGANVLTF
TRBV19	TRBJ1-5	CASSIEVARQKGPQHF
TRBV27	TRBJ1-3	CASSPNVGGSGNTIYF
TRBV9	TRBJ2-3	CASSVAGGGAGDTQYF
TRBV7-7	TRBJ2-7	CASSLSGGDSYEQYF
TRBV5-1	TRBJ1-6	CASSLETGANSPLHF
TRBV5-6	TRBJ2-5	CASSRVAGGWETQYF
TRBV10-3	TRBJ1-2	CAISESMQYYGYTF
TRBV6-5	TRBJ2-4	CASSWTGDLAKNSQYF
TRBV6-1	TRBJ2-7	CASSVTSYEQYF
TRBV5-1	TRBJ1-3	CASSSGQISGNTIYF
TRBV28	TRBJ1-2	CASSLGGRTFYGYTF
TRBV19	TRBJ2-1	CANSIGGLAGHEQFF
TRBV7-9	TRBJ2-2	CASSLRGQVPNTGELFF
TRBV10-3	TRBJ2-7	CAISEREDSYEQYF
TRBV7-9	TRBJ2-1	CASSFSLAYNEQFF
TRBV5-6	TRBJ2-3	CASSFQPGGSNTQYF
TRBV28	TRBJ1-2	CASSLGSGTVYGYTF
TRBV9	TRBJ2-1	CASSVGRGGSNEQFF
TRBV6-1	TRBJ2-7	CASSEGLAGMYKQYF